What follows are 25 T cell receptor beta chains derived from one specimen sequenced in a study of T cells expressing NK-cell markers. TCRdb reprocessed the 5' RACE reads, keeping one entry per CDR3 protein, no DNA. The sample holds roughly 160,000 distinct CDR3 sequences. Sequencing was carried out using blood T cells: a sorted CD56 or NKG2C T cell subset, CD4+ or CD8+ T cells, or bulk PBMC T cells (not recorded which). The source is a man between 18 and 69 years old in good health.

This rearrangement joins TRBV5-1 to TRBJ2-6; TCRdb proposes TRBD1, but this gene call is untestable without DNA. CDR3 length equals 19 residues. CDR1 and CDR2 from the germline V gene are SGHRS and YFSETQ. The CDR3 spells CASSSAMTGSWSGANVLTF.

The chain links TRBV5-1 to TRBJ2-3; TCRdb designates TRBD1, a call that cannot be tested without DNA. Germline lookup yields CDR1 SGHRS and CDR2 YFSETQ. There are 15 residues in the CDR3. The CDR3 loop is CASSETGFPTDTQYF.

The chain combines TRBV3-1 with TRBJ2-1; absent DNA, TCRdb's TRBD1 call cannot be checked. The length of the CDR3 is 15 residues. CDR1 and CDR2 (germline): LGHDT, YNNKEL (reference sequence). The CDR3 sequence: CASSPRGSSWNEQFF.

This sequence joins TRBV9 and TRBJ2-5; TCRdb lists TRBD2, though no DNA is available to test this call. The CDR3 totals 15 residues. In germline, CDR1 is SGDLS, CDR2 YYNGEE. The CDR3 here is CASSVRGRNQETQYF. The full variable domain, rest sourced from reference TRBV9 and TRBJ2-5, is DSGVTQTPKHLITATGQRVTLRCSPRSGDLSVYWYQQSLDQGLQFLIQYYNGEERAKGNILERFSAQQFPDLHSELNLSSLELGDSALYFCASSVRGRNQETQYFGPGTRLLVL.

The rearrangement uses TRBV7-9 and TRBJ2-5; the D gene TCRdb calls, TRBD2, cannot be checked with no DNA. CDR3 length: 14 residues. CDR1 is SEHNR, CDR2 FQNEAQ, per germline (reference sequence). CDR3 amino acids: CASGTGTRFETQYF.

This rearrangement joins TRBV27 to TRBJ2-2; TCRdb's assignment of TRBD2 cannot be checked, as there is no DNA. Germline V gives CDR1 MNHEY, CDR2 SMNVEV (reference sequence). The CDR3 is 15 amino acids. The CDR3 sequence: CASTPIGGATGELFF.

This chain uses TRBV27 with TRBJ2-7; TCRdb indicates TRBD1, and absent DNA this call remains unverified. CDR1 is MNHEY and CDR2 is SMNVEV in the germline V gene (reference sequence). CDR3 size: 15 residues. CDR3 loop: CASSLTRGAGYEQYF.

This chain connects TRBV14 to TRBJ2-5; TCRdb picks TRBD1, but there is no DNA to check that call. The CDR3 extends over 16 amino acids. Per the germline V gene, CDR1 is SGHDN and CDR2 is FVKESK. CDR3 protein: CASSPGPKRPKETQYF.

The rearrangement joins TRBV6-5 to TRBJ1-6; TCRdb names TRBD1, which stays unverified in the absence of DNA. Germline lookup yields CDR1 MNHEY and CDR2 SVGAGI. The CDR3 consists of 15 residues. This CDR3 is CASSYPRAGDSPLHF.

V usage is TRBV11-1 and J usage is TRBJ2-3; as DNA is missing, the TRBD1 call by TCRdb cannot be tested. The CDR3 spans 19 residues. Germline assignment: CDR1 SGHAT and CDR2 FQDESV (reference sequence). The CDR3 spells CASSLYAGAAATSTDTQYF.

The rearrangement links TRBV6-5 to TRBJ1-1. In germline, CDR1 is MNHEY, CDR2 SVGAGI. There are 14 residues in the CDR3. The CDR3 sequence is CASSSAGLNTEAFF.

The V call is TRBV12-3 or TRBV12-4, the J call TRBJ2-3; there is no DNA to check the TCRdb D call of TRBD2. This CDR3 has 16 amino acids. This chain's CDR3 is CASSGLGGTSTDTQYF.

This sequence joins TRBV25-1 and TRBJ2-3; the D gene TCRdb calls, TRBD1, cannot be checked with no DNA. This CDR3 is 16 amino acids long. Per germline, CDR1 MGHDK and CDR2 SYGVNS. The CDR3 sequence is CASSEFGQESTDTQYF.

CDR3 residues: CASSSTGIPYSYEQYF. J is TRBJ2-7 and V is TRBV11-1; as DNA is missing, the TRBD1 call by TCRdb cannot be tested. The CDR3 is made up of 16 amino acids. The germline V gene has CDR1 SGHAT and CDR2 FQDESV (reference sequence).

The rearrangement links TRBV28 to TRBJ1-1. CDR3 length: 12 amino acids. The germline V gene encodes CDR1 MDHEN and CDR2 SYDVKM. This chain's CDR3 is CASSFDRNEAFF.

The V gene is TRBV29-1, the J gene TRBJ1-2. Germline V gene data show CDR1 as SQVTM and CDR2 as ANQGSEA. The CDR3 sequence is 11 residues long. This CDR3 reads CSVDRMGGYTF. Full variable domain (rest looked up from reference TRBV29-1 and TRBJ1-2): SAVISQKPSRDICQRGTSLTIQCQVDSQVTMMFWYRQQPGQSLTLIATANQGSEATYESGFVIDKFPISRPNLTFSTLTVSNMSPEDSSIYLCSVDRMGGYTFGSGTRLTVV.

This sequence joins TRBV19 and TRBJ2-7; as DNA is missing, the TRBD2 call by TCRdb cannot be tested. CDR3 length: 13 residues. The germline V gene encodes CDR1 LNHDA and CDR2 SQIVND (reference sequence). CDR3 loop: CASSSGGAYEQYF.

The rearrangement uses TRBV25-1 and TRBJ2-7; lacking DNA, the TRBD1 call made by TCRdb goes unchecked. The germline V gene encodes CDR1 MGHDK and CDR2 SYGVNS. This CDR3 has 13 amino acids. CDR3 region: CASSESGTGEQYF.

The chain employs TRBV6-5 and TRBJ2-1; no DNA is available, so the TRBD2 call from TCRdb remains unchecked. CDR1 and CDR2 from the germline V gene are MNHEY and SVGAGI. The CDR3 sequence is 16 residues long. The CDR3 loop is CASSWGTSGGYNEQFF.

This chain links TRBV7-8 with TRBJ2-7; TCRdb names TRBD2, which stays unverified in the absence of DNA. The CDR3 sequence is 14 residues long. Germline V gives CDR1 SGHVS, CDR2 FQNEAQ. CDR3 amino acids: CASSRTGPTYEQYF.

The genes are TRBV2 and TRBJ2-2; TCRdb picks TRBD1, but there is no DNA to check that call. CDR1 is SNHLY, CDR2 FYNNEI, per germline. This CDR3 region has 17 residues. CDR3 protein: CASSHSPAGQNTGELFF.

The CDR3 spells CASSQAQGGSPLHF. The rearrangement uses TRBV3-1 and TRBJ1-6. The CDR3 consists of 14 residues. CDR1 is LGHDT and CDR2 is YNNKEL in the germline V gene (reference sequence). The variable domain in full, with the rest retrieved from reference TRBV3-1 and TRBJ1-6, is DTAVSQTPKYLVTQMGNDKSIKCEQNLGHDTMYWYKQDSKKFLKIMFSYNNKELIINETVPNRFSPKSPDKAHLNLHINSLELGDSAVYFCASSQAQGGSPLHFGNGTRLTVT.

This chain uses TRBV7-9 with TRBJ2-1; TCRdb picks TRBD1, but there is no DNA to check that call. CDR3 length: 14 amino acids. Germline lookup yields CDR1 SEHNR and CDR2 FQNEAQ (reference sequence). This CDR3 reads CASSLGDRVNEQFF.

This chain connects TRBV7-9 to TRBJ1-1; TCRdb proposes TRBD1, but this gene call is untestable without DNA. From germline, CDR1 is SEHNR and CDR2 FQNEAQ (reference sequence). The CDR3 spans 17 residues. This CDR3 is CASSLGGTGGWRTEAFF.

This chain uses TRBV27 with TRBJ2-7. This CDR3 is built from 13 residues. Per germline, CDR1 MNHEY and CDR2 SMNVEV (reference sequence). This CDR3 is CASSLSWRNEQYF.